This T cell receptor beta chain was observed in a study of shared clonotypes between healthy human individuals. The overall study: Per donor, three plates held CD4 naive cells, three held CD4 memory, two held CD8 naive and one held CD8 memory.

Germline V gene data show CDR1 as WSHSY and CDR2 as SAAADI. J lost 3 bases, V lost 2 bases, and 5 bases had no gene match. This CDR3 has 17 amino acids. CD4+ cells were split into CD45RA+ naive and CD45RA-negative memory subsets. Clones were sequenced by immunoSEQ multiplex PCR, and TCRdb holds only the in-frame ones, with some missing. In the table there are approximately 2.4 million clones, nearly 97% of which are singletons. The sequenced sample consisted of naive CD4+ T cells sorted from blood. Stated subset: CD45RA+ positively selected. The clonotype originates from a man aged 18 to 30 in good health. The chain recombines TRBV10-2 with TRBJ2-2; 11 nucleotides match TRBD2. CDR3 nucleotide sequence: TGCGCCAGCAGTGAGGTGACTAGCGGGAAGGACACCGGGGAGCTGTTTTTT. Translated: CASSEVTSGKDTGELFF.